The T cell receptor (beta chain) under discussion was sequenced for a study of blood T cell repertoires in COVID-19. Study summary: There were acute and convalescent COVID-19 samples, and they came from the United States, Italy and Spain. Sources were T cells, B-cell-depleted T cells, or PBMCs; the material itself was cDNA or gDNA.

Germline CDR1 reads LGHDT; CDR2 reads YNNKEL (reference sequence). This CDR3 spans 13 amino acids. The V end lost 3 bases, the J end lost 5 bases, and 9 bases lay between the germline ends. In the study's own analysis: Using reference gene primer amplification, nucleated cell counts were estimated. Only in-frame clones appear in the TCRdb table, and some are missing; sequencing was by immunoSEQ multiplex PCR. The D gene and trimming were derived from the DNA, and the V and J assignments and clone size from that table. The table lists roughly 250,000 clones, approximately 81% of them singletons. The rearrangement uses TRBV3-1 (or the pseudogene TRBV3-2) and TRBJ2-3; D possibly corresponds to TRBD2 (6 bases). The receptor was derived from a man aged 40-49 years with acute or convalescent COVID-19. The sample taken for sequencing was peripheral blood. CDR3 amino acids: CASSQRGQDTQYF. The CDR3 DNA reads TGTGCCAGCAGCCAGCGGGGTCAAGATACGCAGTATTTT.